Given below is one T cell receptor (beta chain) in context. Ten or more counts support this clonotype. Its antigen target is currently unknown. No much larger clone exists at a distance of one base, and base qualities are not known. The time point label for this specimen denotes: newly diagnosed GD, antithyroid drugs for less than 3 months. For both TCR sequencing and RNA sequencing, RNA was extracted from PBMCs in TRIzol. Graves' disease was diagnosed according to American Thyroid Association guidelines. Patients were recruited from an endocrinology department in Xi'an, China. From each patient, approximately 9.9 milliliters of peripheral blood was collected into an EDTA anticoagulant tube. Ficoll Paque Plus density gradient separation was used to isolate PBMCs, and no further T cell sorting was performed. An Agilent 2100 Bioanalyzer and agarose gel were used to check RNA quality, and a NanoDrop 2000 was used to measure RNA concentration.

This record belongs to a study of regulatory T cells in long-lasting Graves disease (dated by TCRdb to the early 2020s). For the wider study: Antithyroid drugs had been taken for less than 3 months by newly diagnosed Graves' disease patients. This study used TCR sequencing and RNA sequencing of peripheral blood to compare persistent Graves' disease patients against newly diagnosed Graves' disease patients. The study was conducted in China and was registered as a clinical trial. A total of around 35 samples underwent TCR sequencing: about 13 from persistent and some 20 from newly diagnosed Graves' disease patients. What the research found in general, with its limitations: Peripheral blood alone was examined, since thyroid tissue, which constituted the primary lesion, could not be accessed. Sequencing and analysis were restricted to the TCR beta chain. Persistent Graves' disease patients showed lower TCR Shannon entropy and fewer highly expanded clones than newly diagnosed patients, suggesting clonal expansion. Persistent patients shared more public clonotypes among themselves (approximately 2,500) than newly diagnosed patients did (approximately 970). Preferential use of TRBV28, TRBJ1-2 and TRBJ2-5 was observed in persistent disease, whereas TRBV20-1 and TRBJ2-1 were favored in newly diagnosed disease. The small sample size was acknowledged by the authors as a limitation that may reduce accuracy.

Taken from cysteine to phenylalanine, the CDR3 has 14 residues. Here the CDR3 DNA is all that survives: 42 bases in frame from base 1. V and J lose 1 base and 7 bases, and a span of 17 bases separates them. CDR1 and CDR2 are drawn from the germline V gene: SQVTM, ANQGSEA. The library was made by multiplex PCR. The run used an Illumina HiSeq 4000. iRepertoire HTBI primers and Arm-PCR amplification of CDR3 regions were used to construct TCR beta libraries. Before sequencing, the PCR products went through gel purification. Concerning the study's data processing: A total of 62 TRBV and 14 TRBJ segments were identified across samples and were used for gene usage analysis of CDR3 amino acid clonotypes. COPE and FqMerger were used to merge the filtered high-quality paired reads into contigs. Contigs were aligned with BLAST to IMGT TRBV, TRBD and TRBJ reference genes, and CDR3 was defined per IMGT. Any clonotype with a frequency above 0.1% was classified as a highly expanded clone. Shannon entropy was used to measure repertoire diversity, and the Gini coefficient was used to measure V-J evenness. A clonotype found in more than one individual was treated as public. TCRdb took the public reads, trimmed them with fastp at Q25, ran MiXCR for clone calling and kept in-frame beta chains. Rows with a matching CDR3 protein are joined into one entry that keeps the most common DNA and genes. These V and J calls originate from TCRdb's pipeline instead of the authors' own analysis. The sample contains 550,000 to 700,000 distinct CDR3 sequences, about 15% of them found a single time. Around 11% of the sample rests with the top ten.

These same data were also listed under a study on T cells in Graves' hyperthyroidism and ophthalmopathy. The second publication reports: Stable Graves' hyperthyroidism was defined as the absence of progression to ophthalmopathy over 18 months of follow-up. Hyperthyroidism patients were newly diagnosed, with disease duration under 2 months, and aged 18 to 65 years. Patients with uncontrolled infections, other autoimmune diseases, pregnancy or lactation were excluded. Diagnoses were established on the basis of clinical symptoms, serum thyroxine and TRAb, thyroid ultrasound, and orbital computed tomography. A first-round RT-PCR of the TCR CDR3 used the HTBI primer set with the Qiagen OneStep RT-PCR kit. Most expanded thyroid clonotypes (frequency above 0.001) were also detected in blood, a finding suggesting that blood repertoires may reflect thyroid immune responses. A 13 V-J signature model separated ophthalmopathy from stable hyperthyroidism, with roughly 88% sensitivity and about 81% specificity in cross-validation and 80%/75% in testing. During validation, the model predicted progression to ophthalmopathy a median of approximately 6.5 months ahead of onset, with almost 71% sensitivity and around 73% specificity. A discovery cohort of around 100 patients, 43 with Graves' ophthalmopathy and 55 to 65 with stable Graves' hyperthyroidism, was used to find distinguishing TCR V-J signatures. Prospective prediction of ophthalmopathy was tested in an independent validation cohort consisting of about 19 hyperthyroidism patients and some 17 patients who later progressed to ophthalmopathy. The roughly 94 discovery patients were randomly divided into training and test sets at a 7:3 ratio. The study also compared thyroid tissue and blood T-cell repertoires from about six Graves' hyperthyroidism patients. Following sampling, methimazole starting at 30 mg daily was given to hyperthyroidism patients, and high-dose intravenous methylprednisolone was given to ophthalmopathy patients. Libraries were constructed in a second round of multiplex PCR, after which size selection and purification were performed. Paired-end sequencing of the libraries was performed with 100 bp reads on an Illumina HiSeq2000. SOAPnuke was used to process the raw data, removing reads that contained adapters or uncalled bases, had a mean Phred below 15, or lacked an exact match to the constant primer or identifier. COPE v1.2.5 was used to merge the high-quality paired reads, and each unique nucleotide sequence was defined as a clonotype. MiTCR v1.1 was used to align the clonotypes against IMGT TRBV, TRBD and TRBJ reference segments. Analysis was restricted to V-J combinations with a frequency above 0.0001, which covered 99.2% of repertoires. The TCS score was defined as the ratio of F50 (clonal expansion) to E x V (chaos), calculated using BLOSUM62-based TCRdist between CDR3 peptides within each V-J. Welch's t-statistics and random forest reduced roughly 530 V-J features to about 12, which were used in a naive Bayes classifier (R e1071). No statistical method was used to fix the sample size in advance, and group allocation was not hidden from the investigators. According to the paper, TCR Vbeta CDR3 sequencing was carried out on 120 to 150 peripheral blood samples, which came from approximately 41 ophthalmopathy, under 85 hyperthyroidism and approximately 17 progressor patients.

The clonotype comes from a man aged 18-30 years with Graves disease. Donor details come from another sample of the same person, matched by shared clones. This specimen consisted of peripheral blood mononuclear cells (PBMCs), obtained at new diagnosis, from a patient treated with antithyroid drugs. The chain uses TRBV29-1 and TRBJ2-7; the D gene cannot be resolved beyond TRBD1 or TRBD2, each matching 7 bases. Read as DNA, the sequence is TGCAGCGTTGAAGCCGGGACAGCGGGGTGGGAGCAGTACTTC. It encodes CSVEAGTAGWEQYF.